The 31 T cell receptor beta chains below come from one sample, sequenced in a study of radiotherapy plus CTLA-4 blockade in lung cancer. Data came from immunoSEQ multiplex PCR; TCRdb stores just in-frame clones and leaves some out. The sample records 45,000 or so clones, approximately 76% being singletons. The starting material was peripheral blood, obtained from a patient treated with radiotherapy plus ipilimumab. These receptors all stem from a human donor with non-small cell lung cancer who had stable disease on radiotherapy plus ipilimumab.

The J gene is TRBJ2-5, the V gene TRBV5-6; D is possibly TRBD1 or TRBD2 (6 bases each). V lost 2 bases, J lost 2 bases, and 10 bases lay in between. This CDR3 comprises 14 residues. Germline V lookup: CDR1 SGHDT, CDR2 YYEEEE. CDR3 bases: TGTGCCAGCAGCTTTCAGGGGACTCAAGAGACCCAGTACTTC. Its translation is CASSFQGTQETQYF.

This sequence joins TRBV9 and TRBJ1-5, with a possible D match to TRBD1 (6 bases). Deletions cut 2 bases from V and 4 bases from J, with 10 bases between. Germline loops: CDR1 SGDLS, CDR2 YYNGEE. The length of the CDR3 is 14 residues. Here the CDR3 reads CASSVDSVNQPQHF. In DNA, the CDR3 is TGTGCCAGCAGCGTGGACAGCGTGAATCAGCCCCAGCATTTT.

The chain carries TRBV5-4 and TRBJ2-1; no clear D gene. Trimming shortened V by 4 bases and J by 2 bases, and 7 bases separated the two germline ends. CDR1 and CDR2 from the germline V gene are SGHNT and YYREEE (reference sequence). CDR3 length: 13 residues. CDR3 residues: CASSQAAYNEQFF. As DNA, the CDR3 is TGTGCCAGCAGCCAGGCAGCCTACAATGAGCAGTTCTTC.

The CDR3 nucleotides read TGTGCCAGCAGCCTCAAAAACACCGGGGAGCTGTTTTTT. Its protein is CASSLKNTGELFF. The rearrangement joins TRBV7-2 to TRBJ2-2; no definite D call. Deletions cut 5 bases from V and 2 bases from J, with 6 bases between. Looked up from germline, CDR1 is SGHTA and CDR2 is FQGNSA. CDR3 size: 13 residues.

This clone has a handful of counts. The V gene is TRBV6-1, the J gene TRBJ2-1; D may be TRBD1 (5 bases). The length of the CDR3 is 14 residues. V was trimmed by 7 bases and J by 4 bases, leaving 14 bases between them. Germline loops: CDR1 MNHNS, CDR2 SASEGT. The CDR3 is CASTSVDSYNEQFF. As DNA, the CDR3 is TGTGCCAGCACTTCTGTCGACAGTTACAATGAGCAGTTCTTC.

The chain links TRBV9 to TRBJ2-2; the D gene is possibly TRBD1 (5 bases). V was shortened by 2 bases and J by 0 bases, with 8 bases between the two germline ends. The CDR3 is made up of 15 amino acids. Germline lookup yields CDR1 SGDLS and CDR2 YYNGEE. The CDR3 coding sequence is TGTGCCAGCAGCGTTCCGACAGCGAACACCGGGGAGCTGTTTTTT. Translating gives CASSVPTANTGELFF.

The chain links TRBV15 to TRBJ1-1; no firm D call. The V gene's germline CDR1 is LNHNV and CDR2 YYDKDF (reference sequence). With 0 bases removed from V and 6 bases from J, the gap between germline ends came to 8 bases. CDR3 length equals 13 residues. CDR3 sequence (DNA): TGTGCCACCAGCAGAGACCCGGCGGCTGAAGCTTTCTTT. Its protein is CATSRDPAAEAFF.

The chain couples TRBV7-3 to TRBJ2-3; D is possibly TRBD2 (6 bases). This CDR3 comprises 14 residues. The germline gives CDR1 SGHTA, CDR2 FQGTGA. Trimming took off 8 bases at V and 0 bases at J, with 12 bases between the two ends. The CDR3 here is CASQAGGSTDTQYF. CDR3 sequence (DNA): TGTGCCAGCCAGGCCGGGGGTAGCACAGATACGCAGTATTTT.

The chain joins TRBV13 to TRBJ2-2; no clear D. CDR1 and CDR2 from the germline V gene are PRHDT and FYEKMQ (reference sequence). This CDR3 region has 15 residues. The V and J ends lost 4 bases and 5 bases respectively, with 14 bases between them. Written as DNA, the CDR3 is TGTGCCAGCAGCTGGGGTTGGGATGGAACCGGGGAGCTGTTTTTT. Amino acid sequence: CASSWGWDGTGELFF.

The chain joins TRBV5-1 to TRBJ2-1; D may be TRBD1 (5 bases). Germline V lookup: CDR1 SGHRS, CDR2 YFSETQ. CDR3 length: 15 residues. V lost 4 bases, J lost 6 bases, and 17 bases lay in between. CDR3 nucleotide sequence: TGCGCCAGCAGCCCCCAGACAGTCTCCGGCAATGAGCAGTTCTTC. The encoded protein is CASSPQTVSGNEQFF.

The rearrangement links TRBV19 to TRBJ2-6; tentatively, D is TRBD2 (5 bases). The V end lost 0 bases, the J end lost 0 bases, and 9 bases lay between the germline ends. Per germline, CDR1 LNHDA and CDR2 SQIVND (reference sequence). There are 17 residues in the CDR3. The DNA of the CDR3 is TGTGCCAGTAGTATAGAGCATACTAGCTCTGGGGCCAACGTCCTGACTTTC. Residues: CASSIEHTSSGANVLTF.

This rearrangement joins TRBV9 to TRBJ2-5, with 8 bases fitting TRBD1. Per the germline V gene, CDR1 is SGDLS and CDR2 is YYNGEE. This CDR3 has 14 residues. With V trimmed by 0 bases and J by 6 bases, 4 bases remained unmatched. DNA for the CDR3: TGTGCCAGCAGCGTAGGGACAGGGTGGAAGACCCAGTACTTC. It is translated as CASSVGTGWKTQYF.

This sequence joins TRBV4-1 and TRBJ1-1; no definite D call. Per the germline V gene, CDR1 is MGHRA and CDR2 is YSYEKL. The CDR3 runs 17 residues. V dropped 5 bases and J dropped 0 bases, with 19 bases sitting between them. The CDR3 region is CASSFFGPGNMNTEAFF. CDR3 in DNA: TGCGCCAGCAGCTTCTTTGGGCCCGGAAACATGAACACTGAAGCTTTCTTT.

The rearrangement links TRBV6-1 to TRBJ1-1; D is unclear. The CDR3 consists of 14 residues. Germline V CDR1 and CDR2: MNHNS, SASEGT. The V and J ends lost 2 bases and 1 base respectively, with 8 bases between them. The CDR3: CASSEFGGNTEAFF. In DNA, the CDR3 is TGTGCCAGCAGTGAATTTGGAGGGAACACTGAAGCTTTCTTT.

This clone was recorded a few times. The chain recombines TRBV7-8 with TRBJ2-3; D gene ambiguous. The CDR3 contains 15 residues. CDR1 is SGHVS, CDR2 FQNEAQ, per germline. Trimming stripped 2 bases from V and 3 bases from J, with 12 bases between. The CDR3 coding sequence is TGTGCCAGCAGCTTAAGGTCTTACGGGACAGATACGCAGTATTTT. This sequence encodes CASSLRSYGTDTQYF.

This clone was observed once. This chain connects TRBV30 to TRBJ1-5; D possibly corresponds to TRBD1 (5 bases). The CDR3 consists of 14 residues. V lost 2 bases, J lost 5 bases, and 13 bases lay in between. Germline V gene data show CDR1 as GTSNPN and CDR2 as SVGIG (reference sequence). The CDR3 coding sequence is TGTGCCTGGAGTCAGGGAGCAGGCGATCAGCCCCAGCATTTT. Protein: CAWSQGAGDQPQHF.

The chain employs TRBV2 and TRBJ1-5, with 7 positions matching TRBD1. Per the germline V gene, CDR1 is SNHLY and CDR2 is FYNNEI. The V segment lost 3 bases and the J segment 6 bases; nucleotides outside the gene matches: 8. The CDR3 length is 15 residues. CDR3 nucleotide sequence: TGTGCCAGCAGTGATAACAGGGGTCTGAGTCAGCCCCAGCATTTT. This gives the protein CASSDNRGLSQPQHF.

This clone was counted once. Other DNA sequences in this sample translate to the same CDR3. The rearrangement uses TRBV30 and TRBJ1-3; D is perhaps TRBD1 (5 bases). The ends were cut back, 3 bases at V and 4 bases at J, with 13 bases in the middle. Per the germline V gene, CDR1 is GTSNPN and CDR2 is SVGIG (reference sequence). CDR3 length: 14 residues. The CDR3 DNA follows: TGTGCCTGGAGGGAGCCGGGGGGGGGAAACACCATATATTTT. It is translated as CAWREPGGGNTIYF.

In its sample, this clone was seen a few times. The chain joins TRBV6-5 to TRBJ1-2; D remains unclear. Per the germline V gene, CDR1 is MNHEY and CDR2 is SVGAGI. V was cut by 2 bases and J by 2 bases, with 9 bases left in between. The CDR3 is made up of 14 amino acids. This CDR3 reads CASSYDGKNYGYTF. The CDR3 coding sequence is TGTGCCAGCAGTTACGACGGAAAAAACTATGGCTACACCTTC.

This chain links TRBV28 with TRBJ1-1; D not resolved. Germline lookup yields CDR1 MDHEN and CDR2 SYDVKM. This CDR3 is 12 amino acids long. Trimming pared 6 bases from V and 3 bases from J, leaving 8 bases between. As DNA, the CDR3 is TGTGCCAGCAGATACAGCGACACTGAAGCTTTCTTT. It is translated as CASRYSDTEAFF.

The chain is built from TRBV27 and TRBJ1-1; D is unresolved. The CDR3 has 14 residues. Trimming removed 2 bases at V and 7 bases at J, with 14 bases between. CDR1 MNHEY and CDR2 SMNVEV come from the germline V gene (reference sequence). The CDR3 region has the DNA TGTGCCAGCAGTTTAGGCCGGGCGTTCGATGAAGCTTTCTTT. This encodes CASSLGRAFDEAFF.

V and J are TRBV4-3 and TRBJ1-4, with no clear D. The V gene lost 4 bases and the J gene lost 8 bases, with 8 bases spanning the gap. The CDR3 runs to 12 residues. Germline CDR1 LGHNA, CDR2 YSLEER. CDR3 region: CASSPTKEKLFF. CDR3 DNA sequence: TGCGCCAGCAGCCCCACGAAAGAAAAACTGTTTTTT.

V usage is TRBV19 and J usage is TRBJ1-5, with 7 bases matching TRBD1. The length of the CDR3 is 15 residues. V lost 1 base, J lost 5 bases, and 5 bases stayed unmatched. Germline V gives CDR1 LNHDA, CDR2 SQIVND (reference sequence). CDR3 region: CASSIVIGGYQPQHF. For the CDR3, the DNA is TGTGCCAGTAGTATAGTTATAGGGGGCTATCAGCCCCAGCATTTT.

This chain links TRBV29-1 with TRBJ1-1; TRBD1 might be the D (5 bases). The CDR3 consists of 12 residues. V was trimmed by 4 bases and J by 4 bases, leaving 10 bases between them. Germline V gene data show CDR1 as SQVTM and CDR2 as ANQGSEA. CDR3 in DNA: TGCAGCGTTGTTCGGGGCACCACTGAAGCTTTCTTT. This encodes CSVVRGTTEAFF.

This clone appeared a few times. The chain combines TRBV2 with TRBJ2-2; the D gene is possibly TRBD1 (6 bases). The V and J ends lost 0 bases and 4 bases respectively, with 9 bases between them. The CDR3 extends over 15 amino acids. Germline V gene lookup returns CDR1 SNHLY and CDR2 FYNNEI. The CDR3 sequence: CASSEAGGPTGELFF. The CDR3 bases are TGTGCCAGCAGTGAAGCAGGGGGACCCACCGGGGAGCTGTTTTTT. Filled out from reference TRBV2 and TRBJ2-2, the complete variable domain reads EPEVTQTPSHQVTQMGQEVILRCVPISNHLYFYWYRQILGQKVEFLVSFYNNEISEKSEIFDDQFSVERPDGSNFTLKIRSTKLEDSAMYFCASSEAGGPTGELFFGEGSRLTVL.

The V call is TRBV6-5, the J call TRBJ2-3, with no clear D. CDR3 size: 13 residues. The germline V and J ends were trimmed by 6 bases and 0 bases, with 7 bases remaining between them. Germline V CDR1 and CDR2: MNHEY, SVGAGI. Here the CDR3 reads CASRASSTDTQYF. The DNA for the CDR3 is TGTGCCAGCAGAGCCTCAAGCACAGATACGCAGTATTTT.

The chain couples TRBV4-3 to TRBJ2-1; a weak D match, TRBD2 (5 bases). V lost 1 base to trimming and J lost 3 bases, with 10 bases between them. This CDR3 spans 15 amino acids. CDR1 is LGHNA and CDR2 is YSLEER in the germline V gene. This CDR3 is CASSQAEGGYNEQFF. DNA for the CDR3: TGCGCCAGCAGCCAAGCTGAGGGCGGCTACAATGAGCAGTTCTTC.

The J gene is TRBJ2-7, the V gene TRBV5-1; a possible D gene is TRBD2 (6 bases). The V end lost 1 base, the J end lost 4 bases, and 12 bases lay between the germline ends. The V gene's germline CDR1 is SGHRS and CDR2 YFSETQ. This CDR3 is built from 14 residues. CDR3 in amino acids: CASSLYYGGYEQYV. CDR3 sequence (DNA): TGCGCCAGCAGCTTGTACTACGGGGGATACGAGCAGTACGTC.

This clone was recorded a few times. The chain carries TRBV6-6 and TRBJ2-2; a possible D gene is TRBD1 (5 bases). Looked up from germline, CDR1 is MNHNY and CDR2 is SVGAGI (reference sequence). The CDR3 is made up of 14 amino acids. V was trimmed by 6 bases and J by 1 base, leaving 9 bases between them. CDR3 nucleotides: TGTGCCAGCAGGGGAACAGGGAACACCGGGGAGCTGTTTTTT. As protein: CASRGTGNTGELFF.

The chain is built from TRBV9 and TRBJ1-3; D perhaps matches TRBD1 (5 bases). The germline V and J ends were trimmed by 0 bases and 4 bases, with 17 bases remaining between them. The CDR3 length is 17 residues. Looked up from germline, CDR1 is SGDLS and CDR2 is YYNGEE. The CDR3 sequence: CASSVEGAGGVGNTIYF. In nucleotides, the CDR3 is TGTGCCAGCAGCGTAGAAGGTGCGGGAGGGGTAGGAAACACCATATATTTT.

The V and J genes are TRBV5-1 and TRBJ1-5, with 8 nucleotides matching TRBD1. Trimming took 4 bases from V and 0 from J; bases not matched to a gene: 3. CDR1 and CDR2 from the germline V gene are SGHRS and YFSETQ. This CDR3 is 15 amino acids long. The DNA for the CDR3 is TGCGCCAGCAGCCTGACAGGGGATAGCAATCAGCCCCAGCATTTT. Translating it yields CASSLTGDSNQPQHF.